This passage covers 14 T cell receptor beta chains from one sample sequenced in a study of T cell responses to AZD1222 COVID-19 vaccine. Here immunoSEQ multiplex PCR was the method, and the copy in TCRdb shows in-frame clones only, minus some. The data contain about 73,000 clones, around 88% of them seen just once; the ten biggest clones take up around 20%. The sample here was peripheral blood, taken on day 0 of AZD1222 vaccination. The receptor source for this set is an adult in good health.

The CDR3 here is CASSLVGQVNYEQYF. The DNA for the CDR3 is TGCGCCAGCAGCTTGGTGGGACAGGTGAACTACGAGCAGTACTTC. This chain uses TRBV5-1 with TRBJ2-7; TRBD1 aligns across 8 bases. The CDR3 totals 15 residues. Germline V gene sequence: CDR1 SGHRS, CDR2 YFSETQ. With 0 bases clipped from V and 3 bases from J, the junction kept 5 bases outside the gene matches.

The chain is built from TRBV5-4 and TRBJ2-1, with 8 bases matching TRBD1. V trimming: 4 bases; J trimming: 5 bases; junction bases outside the gene matches: 5. Germline V CDR1 and CDR2: SGHNT, YYREEE (reference sequence). The CDR3 is 14 amino acids. CDR3 nucleotides: TGTGCCAGCAGCCACCGGGACAGGAACAATGAGCAGTTCTTC. The encoded protein is CASSHRDRNNEQFF.

The chain uses TRBV6-5 and TRBJ1-2; TRBD1 aligns across 7 bases. The CDR3 is 12 amino acids. CDR1 and CDR2 from the germline V gene are MNHEY and SVGAGI. Trimming at V came to 7 bases and at J to 8 bases, leaving 7 bases not matched to a gene. The chain's CDR3 is CASTRQGLGYTF. CDR3 in DNA: TGTGCCAGCACTAGACAGGGTCTCGGCTACACCTTC.

The CDR3, as DNA: TGTGCCAGCACAAGGGGGCGGGAAGCCTACGAGCAGTACTTC. Residues: CASTRGREAYEQYF. The chain links TRBV6-5 to TRBJ2-7; possible D gene TRBD1, 7 bases. The CDR3 consists of 14 residues. Germline V gene sequence: CDR1 MNHEY, CDR2 SVGAGI. With 7 bases removed from V and 2 bases from J, the gap between germline ends came to 15 bases.

The gene calls are TRBV30 and TRBJ2-1; 9 bases match TRBD1. There are 17 residues in the CDR3. The germline V gene has CDR1 GTSNPN and CDR2 SVGIG (reference sequence). Unmatched junction bases numbered 18, after V lost 0 bases and J lost 12 bases. In DNA, the CDR3 is TGTGCCTGGAGTGTACGAGTTGGGAACAGGGGGCGCGTTTGGCAGTTCTTC. Its translation: CAWSVRVGNRGRVWQFF.

The V and J genes are TRBV7-6 and TRBJ1-4, with 7 bases identical to TRBD1. The CDR3 has 17 residues. The V and J ends lost 0 bases and 2 bases, in that order; junction bases with no gene match: 6. Germline V lookup: CDR1 SGHVS, CDR2 FNYEAQ. The chain's CDR3 is CASSLARGRGTNEKLFF. The DNA for the CDR3 is TGTGCCAGCAGCTTAGCAAGGGGGCGCGGGACTAATGAAAAACTGTTTTTT.

This chain links TRBV6-5 with TRBJ1-5, with D hard to call. The germline CDR1 and CDR2 sequences are MNHEY and SVGAGI. V lost 0 bases to trimming and J lost 6 bases, with 6 bases between them. The CDR3 is 13 amino acids. CDR3 bases: TGTGCCAGCAGTTACTCGTCTGGTCAGCCCCAGCATTTT. It specifies CASSYSSGQPQHF.

This clone was seen a handful of times. At one boundary the junction diverges from the germline segment, which might be a read error. This chain joins TRBV6-1 and TRBJ2-7; 9 bases are a match to TRBD1. The CDR3 loop spans 14 amino acids. CDR1 and CDR2 (germline): MNHNS, SASEGT. CDR3 residues: CASSEGQGSYEQYF. DNA for the CDR3: TGTGCCAGCAGCGAAGGACAGGGGTCCTACGAGCAGTACTTC.

This clone was seen once. The chain carries TRBV5-1 and TRBJ1-5; perhaps TRBD1 as D (6 bases). Between the trimmed V and J ends, which lost 4 bases and 5 bases, there was a span of 13 bases. Looked up from germline, CDR1 is SGHRS and CDR2 is YFSETQ. The CDR3 contains 14 residues. CDR3 sequence reads: CASSDGQYDQPQHF. The CDR3 coding sequence is TGCGCCAGCAGCGACGGACAGTATGATCAGCCCCAGCATTTT.

The V and J genes are TRBV19 and TRBJ1-5; D is unresolved. V lost 9 bases, J lost 1 base, and 13 bases lay in between. The germline V gene has CDR1 LNHDA and CDR2 SQIVND (reference sequence). This CDR3 is 14 amino acids long. The CDR3 region is CASKLQQSNQPQHF. Here the CDR3 DNA reads TGTGCCAGCAAACTACAGCAAAGCAATCAGCCCCAGCATTTT.

The chain has TRBV20-1 and TRBJ2-3; 11 nucleotides align to TRBD2. V lost 3 bases, J lost 6 bases, and 17 bases stayed unmatched. Germline CDR1 reads DFQATT; CDR2 reads SNEGSKA (reference sequence). CDR3 size: 18 residues. DNA for the CDR3: TGCAGTGCTAGTGGGCTAGCGGGAGGCCCCCAAAGACCGGATACGCAGTATTTT. It translates to CSASGLAGGPQRPDTQYF.

The V call is TRBV28, the J call TRBJ1-1, with D uncertain. CDR3 length: 12 amino acids. The germline V and J ends were trimmed by 3 bases and 2 bases, with 4 bases remaining between them. Germline V gives CDR1 MDHEN, CDR2 SYDVKM. The CDR3, as DNA: TGTGCCAGCAGTTTGTATAACACTGAAGCTTTCTTT. Its translation: CASSLYNTEAFF.

The V call is TRBV7-6, the J call TRBJ1-4; D not resolved. With 5 bases removed from V and 8 bases from J, the gap between germline ends came to 12 bases. The CDR3 is 13 residues long. Germline V gives CDR1 SGHVS, CDR2 FNYEAQ. CDR3 sequence (DNA): TGTGCCAGCAGCGCATCACGTTGGGAAAAACTGTTTTTT. Protein: CASSASRWEKLFF.

The chain links TRBV20-1 to TRBJ2-1; TRBD2 matches 13 bases. The CDR3 extends over 15 amino acids. Looked up from germline, CDR1 is DFQATT and CDR2 is SNEGSKA (reference sequence). The V gene end was trimmed by 3 bases and the J gene end by 8 bases; junction bases not matched to a gene: 7. CDR3 bases: TGCAGTGCTAGTCCCGGACTAGCGGGGGACTATGAGCAGTTCTTC. As protein: CSASPGLAGDYEQFF.